This T cell receptor beta chain was identified during a study of blood T cell repertoires in COVID-19. For the study at large: Acute-phase and convalescent COVID-19 samples originated in the United States, Italy and Spain. T cells, B-cell-depleted T cells, or PBMCs provided the cDNA or gDNA that served as material.

In the authors' methods: Scientists estimated how many nucleated cells there were by amplifying reference gene primers. TCRdb's table, derived via immunoSEQ multiplex PCR, lists solely in-frame clones and lacks some. The DNA gave D and trimming, while V, J and clone size come from that table. Of about 110,000 clones in the sample, around 88% were seen once. This CDR3 spans 14 amino acids. Per germline, CDR1 GTSNPN and CDR2 SVGIG (reference sequence). Germline trimming cut 0 bases from V and 4 bases from J; bases unmatched to any gene: 3. Sequencing was performed on peripheral blood. The rearrangement joins TRBV30 to TRBJ1-5; TRBD1 aligns across 7 bases. The sequence was collected from a man aged 45 to 65 with active or convalescent COVID-19. CDR3 sequence reads: CAWSVQGPNQPQHF. In DNA form, the CDR3 reads TGTGCCTGGAGTGTACAGGGGCCTAATCAGCCCCAGCATTTT. Combining the CDR3 with reference TRBV30 and TRBJ1-5 gives the whole variable domain SQTIHQWPATLVQPVGSPLSLECTVEGTSNPNLYWYRQAAGRGLQLLFYSVGIGQISSEVPQNLSASRPQDRQFILSSKKLLLSDSGFYLCAWSVQGPNQPQHFGDGTRLSIL.